These 15 T cell receptor beta chains came from one sample sequenced in a study of T cell responses to AZD1222 COVID-19 vaccine. The data were produced by immunoSEQ multiplex PCR, yet TCRdb's version contains in-frame clones alone and is incomplete. This table has around 110,000 clones, about 90% appearing once. This specimen consisted of peripheral blood, obtained on day 0 of AZD1222 vaccination. These TCRs come from an adult in good health.

V is TRBV28 and J is TRBJ1-2, with a possible D match to TRBD1 (5 bases). V lost 4 bases and J lost 2, with 17 bases in between. Germline V gene lookup returns CDR1 MDHEN and CDR2 SYDVKM. This CDR3 has 16 residues. The CDR3 spells CASSSQGGGGNYGYTF. The CDR3 DNA sequence: TGTGCCAGCAGTTCTCAGGGAGGTGGGGGAAACTATGGCTACACCTTC.

This chain joins TRBV19 and TRBJ2-2; 12 nucleotides align to TRBD2. This CDR3 is 19 amino acids long. Germline CDR1 and CDR2: LNHDA and SQIVND (reference sequence). Trimming took 4 bases from V and 0 from J; bases not matched to a gene: 9. CDR3 sequence: CASSTQTSGGMTNTGELFF. As DNA, the CDR3 is TGTGCCAGTAGTACACAGACTAGCGGGGGAATGACGAACACCGGGGAGCTGTTTTTT.

The V gene is TRBV7-9, the J gene TRBJ1-3, with unresolved D. The CDR3 runs to 13 residues. Per the germline V gene, CDR1 is SEHNR and CDR2 is FQNEAQ (reference sequence). Trimming cost V 4 bases and J 3 bases, with 7 bases left between them. The CDR3 sequence: CASSSYYGNTIYF. Written as DNA, the CDR3 is TGTGCCAGCAGCTCGTACTATGGAAACACCATATATTTT.

The V call is TRBV9, the J call TRBJ2-3; TRBD2 agrees at 14 bases. The junction had 12 bases not matched to a gene; V was cut back by 2 bases and J by 7 bases. This CDR3 spans 18 amino acids. Germline CDR1 is SGDLS and CDR2 is YYNGEE. This CDR3 is CASSVSWGLAGAINTQYF. The CDR3 bases are TGTGCCAGCAGCGTGAGTTGGGGACTAGCGGGAGCCATTAATACGCAGTATTTT.

The rearrangement links TRBV6-1 to TRBJ1-5; perhaps TRBD1 as D (5 bases). This CDR3 has 16 residues. From germline, CDR1 is MNHNS and CDR2 SASEGT. Between the trimmed V and J ends, which lost 4 bases and 2 bases, there was a span of 15 bases. The CDR3 DNA reads TGTGCCAGCAGTGCCAGTTCCAGGGCGGGCAATCAGCCCCAGCATTTT. Translating gives CASSASSRAGNQPQHF.

The chain joins TRBV9 to TRBJ1-1; possible D gene TRBD1, 5 bases. The V end lost 4 bases, the J end lost 1 base, and 11 bases lay between the germline ends. The CDR3 extends over 14 amino acids. The germline CDR1 and CDR2 sequences are SGDLS and YYNGEE. This CDR3 reads CASSTRVGNTEAFF. For the CDR3, the DNA is TGTGCCAGCAGCACCAGGGTGGGGAACACTGAAGCTTTCTTT.

The chain has TRBV5-4 and TRBJ2-1, with D unclear. The CDR3 extends over 14 amino acids. Germline assignment: CDR1 SGHNT and CDR2 YYREEE (reference sequence). V shed 4 bases and J shed 0 bases, with 8 bases lying between them. In nucleotides, the CDR3 is TGTGCCAGCAGCCTCTCGAGCTCCTACAATGAGCAGTTCTTC. Translation gives CASSLSSSYNEQFF.

This chain uses TRBV18 with TRBJ1-4, with unresolved D. The V end was cut by 3 bases, the J end by 8 bases, with 10 bases between. The CDR3 is 13 amino acids. CDR1 and CDR2 (germline): KGHSH, LQKENI. The CDR3 loop reads CASSPLGGEKLFF. The CDR3 nucleotides read TGTGCCAGCTCACCCCTAGGAGGGGAAAAACTGTTTTTT.

The chain combines TRBV5-6 with TRBJ1-4, with unresolved D. V dropped 0 bases and J dropped 10 bases, with 4 bases sitting between them. The CDR3 runs 11 residues. Germline V gene sequence: CDR1 SGHDT, CDR2 YYEEEE. CDR3 amino acids: CASSLAGKLFF. In DNA, the CDR3 is TGTGCCAGCAGCTTGGCTGGAAAACTGTTTTTT.

This sequence joins TRBV13 and TRBJ2-7; 10 positions match TRBD1. V trimming: 3 bases; J trimming: 5 bases; junction bases outside the gene matches: 4. In germline, CDR1 is PRHDT, CDR2 FYEKMQ (reference sequence). CDR3 size: 14 residues. In nucleotides, the CDR3 is TGTGCCAGCAGCTTCCGGGACAGGGGCCACGAGCAGTACTTC. Translated, it gives CASSFRDRGHEQYF.

This chain connects TRBV5-6 to TRBJ2-5; possible D gene TRBD2, 6 bases. The V gene lost 0 bases and the J gene lost 2 bases, with 8 bases spanning the gap. Per germline, CDR1 SGHDT and CDR2 YYEEEE. The CDR3 covers 14 residues. DNA of the CDR3: TGTGCCAGCAGCTTGGCCGGAGGGCAAGAGACCCAGTACTTC. Its translation is CASSLAGGQETQYF.

The V and J genes are TRBV28 and TRBJ2-5, with D perhaps given as TRBD1 or TRBD2 (6 bases each). The germline gives CDR1 MDHEN, CDR2 SYDVKM. Trimming shortened V by 5 bases and J by 5 bases, and 18 bases separated the two germline ends. The CDR3 length is 15 residues. The CDR3 is CASSTTGTGGETQYF. The CDR3, as DNA: TGTGCCAGCAGTACAACCGGGACCGGGGGCGAGACCCAGTACTTC.

The chain uses TRBV9 and TRBJ1-4, with D uncertain. This CDR3 is 17 amino acids long. Trimming pared 0 bases from V and 8 bases from J, leaving 20 bases between. Germline V lookup: CDR1 SGDLS, CDR2 YYNGEE. The CDR3 here is CASSVAGESGGREKLFF. As DNA, the CDR3 is TGTGCCAGCAGCGTAGCGGGTGAGTCGGGAGGTCGAGAAAAACTGTTTTTT.

This clone was observed once. The genes are TRBV29-1 and TRBJ1-1, with unresolved D. Trimming removed 5 bases at V and 7 bases at J, with 17 bases between. Per the germline V gene, CDR1 is SQVTM and CDR2 is ANQGSEA. The CDR3 has 13 residues. CDR3 DNA sequence: TGCAGCGTTTCGGAGACGGGTGGACTTGAAGCTTTCTTT. It translates to CSVSETGGLEAFF.

V and J are TRBV29-1 and TRBJ1-4; weak D call: TRBD1 (6 bases). Per the germline V gene, CDR1 is SQVTM and CDR2 is ANQGSEA. V was cut by 6 bases and J by 5 bases, with 16 bases left in between. CDR3 size: 14 residues. The CDR3 nucleotides read TGCAGCGTCCGTTGGGGGGCCAACAATGAAAAACTGTTTTTT. The encoded protein is CSVRWGANNEKLFF.